This T cell receptor beta chain was documented in a study of control samples from healthy donors and cancer patients. Clones were sequenced by immunoSEQ multiplex PCR, and TCRdb holds only the in-frame ones, with some missing. The sample gives under 70,000 clones, 87% of which show up once; around an eighth is in the top ten. The V segment lost 1 base and the J segment 4 bases; nucleotides outside the gene matches: 6. The CDR3 is 16 amino acids. In germline, CDR1 is SGHRS, CDR2 YFSETQ. This sequence originates from a man aged 55 to 70 with head and neck cancer. Material: PBMCs. The chain recombines TRBV5-1 with TRBJ2-3; 10 bases map to TRBD2. The CDR3 reads CASSLWASGSSDTQYF. The CDR3 DNA reads TGCGCCAGCAGCTTGTGGGCTAGCGGGAGTTCAGATACGCAGTATTTT.